A single sample gave rise to the 8 T cell receptor beta chains below, sequenced in a study of T cell responses to AZD1222 COVID-19 vaccine. TCRdb's copy holds only in-frame clones and misses some; the assay was immunoSEQ multiplex PCR. The sample shows more than 95,000 clones, roughly 93% of them seen only once. The sequenced sample was peripheral blood, obtained on day 0 of AZD1222 vaccination. The receptors derive from an adult in good health.

The chain couples TRBV11-2 to TRBJ2-7, with TRBD1 matching over 7 bases. There are 13 residues in the CDR3. The germline gives CDR1 SGHAT, CDR2 FQNNGV. After removal of 7 bases from V and 3 bases from J, the junction contained 6 bases not matched to a gene. CDR3 protein: CASTSDRDYEQYF. CDR3 in DNA: TGTGCCAGCACCTCAGACAGGGACTACGAGCAGTACTTC.

In its sample, this clone was seen once. This chain links TRBV5-6 with TRBJ2-1; no clear D gene. V lost 0 bases and J 6 bases, leaving 10 bases between the germline ends. Looked up from germline, CDR1 is SGHDT and CDR2 is YYEEEE. The CDR3 contains 14 residues. CDR3: CASSLASPRNEQFF. DNA for the CDR3: TGTGCCAGCAGCTTGGCCTCTCCCCGCAATGAGCAGTTCTTC.

V is TRBV7-9 and J is TRBJ1-2; perhaps TRBD1 as D (5 bases). Germline CDR1 is SEHNR and CDR2 is FQNEAQ (reference sequence). The CDR3 is made up of 15 amino acids. V was shortened by 6 bases and J by 4 bases, with 18 bases between the two germline ends. Here the CDR3 reads CASRRSSGDLYGYTF. The DNA of the CDR3 is TGTGCCAGCAGGAGGAGTAGTGGGGACCTCTATGGCTACACCTTC.

The chain links TRBV7-2 to TRBJ1-1; no clear D gene. Trimming pared 0 bases from V and 0 bases from J, leaving 8 bases between. CDR1 and CDR2 (germline): SGHTA, FQGNSA. The CDR3 consists of 15 residues. The CDR3: CASSLANRMNTEAFF. Here the CDR3 DNA reads TGTGCCAGCAGCTTAGCGAACAGAATGAACACTGAAGCTTTCTTT.

The J gene is TRBJ2-2, the V gene TRBV3-1 (or the pseudogene TRBV3-2); D not certain. V was pared by 0 bases and J by 6 bases, with 2 bases between. This CDR3 spans 12 amino acids. The germline gives CDR1 LGHDT, CDR2 YNNKEL (reference sequence). The CDR3 sequence: CASSQDSGELFF. DNA for the CDR3: TGTGCCAGCAGCCAAGATTCCGGGGAGCTGTTTTTT.

The chain recombines TRBV24-1 with TRBJ1-2, with D possibly being TRBD1 (6 bases). The CDR3 spans 13 residues. Germline V lookup: CDR1 KGHDR, CDR2 SFDVKD. Trimming removed 4 bases from V and 4 bases from J, with 9 bases in between. The CDR3 nucleotides are TGTGCCACCAGTGACTCAGGGGTCTATGGCTACACCTTC. This translates into CATSDSGVYGYTF.

The genes are TRBV19 and TRBJ1-1, with D possibly being TRBD1 (6 bases). With 7 bases removed from V and 4 bases from J, the gap between germline ends came to 19 bases. From germline, CDR1 is LNHDA and CDR2 SQIVND (reference sequence). CDR3 length: 15 residues. The CDR3 DNA sequence: TGTGCCAGTACCCCCCCTCAGGGGATCGGCACTGAAGCTTTCTTT. Translation gives CASTPPQGIGTEAFF. Using reference TRBV19 and TRBJ1-1 for the parts outside the CDR3, the full variable domain is DGGITQSPKYLFRKEGQNVTLSCEQNLNHDAMYWYRQDPGQGLRLIYYSQIVNDFQKGDIAEGYSVSREKKESFPLTVTSAQKNPTAFYLCASTPPQGIGTEAFFGQGTRLTVV.

The chain couples TRBV7-9 to TRBJ2-2; TRBD2 aligns across 11 bases. Looked up from germline, CDR1 is SEHNR and CDR2 is FQNEAQ (reference sequence). V dropped 0 bases and J dropped 6; count of bases not matched to a gene: 9. This CDR3 is 18 amino acids long. As DNA, the CDR3 is TGTGCCAGCAGCTTAGCGCTCGGACTAGCGGGTCGAGCCGGGGAGCTGTTTTTT. Its protein product is CASSLALGLAGRAGELFF.